This T cell receptor beta chain originates from a study of blood T cell repertoires in COVID-19. Across the study: The samples span acute and convalescent COVID-19 from the United States, Italy and Spain.

The study recruited people aged roughly 18 to 95 years across 20 to 30 US areas. Cohort allocation depended upon clinical history that participants reported. The CDR3 is 17 residues long. With V trimmed by 4 bases and J by 0 bases, 6 bases remained unmatched. Germline V CDR1 and CDR2: SGHNT, YYREEE (reference sequence). Authors' processing steps: Estimates of nucleated cell counts were drawn from the amplification of reference gene primers. Here immunoSEQ multiplex PCR was the method, and the copy in TCRdb shows in-frame clones only, minus some. V and J calls and clone size are given by that table; D and trimming were obtained from the DNA. Found here are under 300,000 clones, around 88% of them singletons; the top ten hold 8.8%.

J is TRBJ1-4 and V is TRBV5-4, with 10 bases fitting TRBD1. Material for sequencing was PBMCs or T cells enriched from blood (not recorded which). The source of this sequence is a man aged 40-55 years who had recovered from COVID-19. The CDR3 loop reads CASSRGTGASTNEKLFF. The DNA of the CDR3 is TGTGCCAGCAGCCGAGGGACAGGGGCATCAACTAATGAAAAACTGTTTTTT.